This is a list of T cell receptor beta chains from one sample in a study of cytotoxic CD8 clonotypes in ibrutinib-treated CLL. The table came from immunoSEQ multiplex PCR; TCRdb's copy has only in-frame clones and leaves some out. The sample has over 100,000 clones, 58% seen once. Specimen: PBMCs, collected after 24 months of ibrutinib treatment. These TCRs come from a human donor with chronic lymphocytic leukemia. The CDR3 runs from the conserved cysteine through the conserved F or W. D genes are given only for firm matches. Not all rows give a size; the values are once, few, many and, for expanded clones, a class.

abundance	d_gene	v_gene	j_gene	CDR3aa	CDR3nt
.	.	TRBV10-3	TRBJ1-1	CAISEVGGSDPGTEAFF	TGTGCCATCAGTGAGGTCGGAGGGTCTGACCCGGGGACTGAAGCTTTCTTT
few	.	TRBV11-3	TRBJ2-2	CASSWDIGTGELFF	TGTGCCAGCAGCTGGGACATTGGCACCGGGGAGCTGTTTTTT
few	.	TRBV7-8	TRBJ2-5	CASSARGASVGVTGTQYF	TGTGCCAGCAGCGCCCGTGGGGCTTCCGTTGGCGTCACGGGGACCCAGTACTTC
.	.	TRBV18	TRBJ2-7	CASSIDSYEQYF	TGTGCCAGCTCAATCGACAGCTACGAGCAGTACTTC
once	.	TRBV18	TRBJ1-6	CASSLQGFYNSSLHF	TGTGCCAGCTCTCTACAGGGCTTCTATAATTCATCCCTCCACTTT
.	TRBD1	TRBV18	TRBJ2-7	CASSPRGGGYEQYF	TGTGCCAGCTCACCAAGAGGGGGCGGGTACGAGCAGTACTTC
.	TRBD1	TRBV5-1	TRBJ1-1	CASAPQGGNTEAFF	TGCGCCAGCGCCCCGCAGGGGGGAAACACTGAAGCTTTCTTT
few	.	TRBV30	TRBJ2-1	CAWRSRADEQFF	TGTGCCTGGAGGTCCAGGGCCGATGAGCAGTTCTTC
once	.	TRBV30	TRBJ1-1	CAWIGQPNTEAFF	TGTGCCTGGATAGGACAGCCGAACACTGAAGCTTTCTTT
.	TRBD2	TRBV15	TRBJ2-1	CATSRDGGAAYNEQFF	TGTGCCACCAGCAGAGACGGGGGGGCCGCCTACAATGAGCAGTTCTTC
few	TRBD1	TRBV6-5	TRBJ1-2	CASSGQGAGTLF	TGTGCCAGCAGCGGACAGGGCGCAGGCACCCTCTTC
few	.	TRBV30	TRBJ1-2	CAWRLPGGNYGYTF	TGTGCCTGGAGGCTACCAGGAGGTAACTATGGCTACACCTTC
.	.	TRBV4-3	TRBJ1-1	CASSQEGIEKLNTEAFF	TGCGCCAGCAGCCAAGAGGGAATCGAAAAACTGAACACTGAAGCTTTCTTT
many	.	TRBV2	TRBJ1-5	CASAITGNQPQHF	TGTGCCAGCGCTATTACAGGGAATCAGCCCCAGCATTTT
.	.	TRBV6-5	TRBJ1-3	CASSGRDTIYF	TGTGCCAGCAGCGGGCGAGACACCATATATTTT
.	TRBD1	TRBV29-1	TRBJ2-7	CSVKGQRSYEQYF	TGCAGCGTGAAGGGACAGCGCTCCTACGAGCAGTACTTC
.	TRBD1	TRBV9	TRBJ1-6	CASRGTVYNSPLHF	TGTGCCAGCAGGGGGACAGTGTATAATTCACCCCTCCACTTT
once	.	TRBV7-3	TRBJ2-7	CASSLTGGSRASQYF	TGTGCCAGCAGCTTAACCGGGGGAAGCAGGGCGTCGCAGTACTTC
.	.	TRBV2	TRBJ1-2	CASTMDLANYGYTF	TGTGCCAGCACGATGGACCTCGCTAACTATGGCTACACCTTC
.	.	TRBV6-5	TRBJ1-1	CASSYGSVPTEAFF	TGTGCCAGCAGTTACGGAAGTGTTCCCACTGAAGCTTTCTTT
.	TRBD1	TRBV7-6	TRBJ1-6	CASSLGTDNSPLHF	TGTGCCAGCAGCCTTGGGACAGATAATTCACCCCTCCACTTT
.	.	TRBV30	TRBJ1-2	CAWTTPGRFGYTF	TGTGCCTGGACCACCCCCGGGAGGTTCGGCTACACCTTC
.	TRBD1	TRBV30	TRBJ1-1	CASDGGQMNTEAFF	TGTGCCTCGGACGGGGGACAGATGAACACTGAAGCTTTCTTT
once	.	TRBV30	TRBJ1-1	CAWGRQNTEAFF	TGTGCCTGGGGTAGACAGAACACTGAAGCTTTCTTT
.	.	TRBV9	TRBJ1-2	CASSVSGRNYGYTF	TGTGCCAGCAGCGTGTCTGGACGGAACTATGGCTACACCTTC
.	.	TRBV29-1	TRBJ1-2	CSAGNSEGYTF	TGCAGCGCTGGGAATTCCGAAGGCTACACCTTC
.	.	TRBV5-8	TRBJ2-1	CASSLGGYEQFF	TGTGCCAGCAGCTTGGGGGGTTATGAGCAGTTCTTC
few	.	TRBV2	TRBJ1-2	CASSGVNYGYTF	TGTGCCAGCAGTGGGGTTAACTATGGCTACACCTTC
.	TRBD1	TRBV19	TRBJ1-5	CASSIDTGGYQPQHF	TGTGCCAGTAGTATAGACACAGGGGGTTATCAGCCCCAGCATTTT
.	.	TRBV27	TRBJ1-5	CASSPWLNQPQHF	TGTGCCAGCAGTCCGTGGCTCAATCAGCCCCAGCATTTT
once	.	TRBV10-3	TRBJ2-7	CAISEEYSGRTYEQYF	TGTGCCATCAGTGAGGAATATTCAGGGAGAACCTACGAGCAGTACTTC
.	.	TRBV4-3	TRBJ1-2	CASSQDLREYGYGYTF	TGCGCCAGCAGCCAAGATTTAAGGGAATACGGCTATGGCTACACCTTC
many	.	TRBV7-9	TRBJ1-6	CASSLEKGLGSPLHF	TGTGCCAGCAGCTTGGAAAAAGGCCTCGGGTCACCCCTCCACTTT
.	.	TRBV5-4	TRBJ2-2	CASLTATGELFF	TGTGCCAGTCTAACGGCCACCGGGGAGCTGTTTTTT
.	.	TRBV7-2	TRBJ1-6	CASSSTSYNSPLHF	TGTGCCAGCAGCTCAACCTCCTATAATTCACCCCTCCACTTT
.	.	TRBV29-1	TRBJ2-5	CSVEPSSRTQYF	TGCAGCGTTGAGCCTAGCAGTAGGACCCAGTACTTC